This is a list of T cell receptor beta chains from one sample in a study of blood T cell repertoires in COVID-19. Method: immunoSEQ multiplex PCR; TCRdb's copy keeps in-frame clones and lacks some. The sample records 180,000 or so clones, 75% to 90% being singletons. The sample consisted of peripheral blood. The receptors derive from a woman aged 60 to 75 with acute or convalescent COVID-19. Both conserved end residues are part of each CDR3. Fields, in order: clone size, V gene, D gene, J gene, CDR3 DNA, CDR3 protein. D genes are given only for firm matches. The size entry is marked missing in some rows and otherwise reads once, few, many or a size class.

NA,TRBV12-3/TRBV12-4,NA,TRBJ2-7,TGTGCCAGCAGTCCAGGTCCTATCTACGAGCAGTACTTC,CASSPGPIYEQYF
NA,TRBV19,TRBD1,TRBJ2-2,TGTGCCAGTAGTCACAGGGGACGTATTGACACCGGGGAGCTGTTTTTT,CASSHRGRIDTGELFF
NA,TRBV20-1,TRBD2,TRBJ2-1,TGCAGTGCTAGTAAGGAGGCGGGAGGGCGGGGTGAGCAGTTCTTC,CSASKEAGGRGEQFF
NA,TRBV15,NA,TRBJ1-2,TGTGCCACCAGCAGGGGAGGAGGGAACTATGGCTACACCTTC,CATSRGGGNYGYTF
NA,TRBV12-5,NA,TRBJ1-1,TGTGCTAGTGGTTTACGACCCCAGGGTACTGAAGCTTTCTTT,CASGLRPQGTEAFF
NA,TRBV6-5,NA,TRBJ1-1,TGTGCCAGCAGTCAGGGGAACACTGAAGCTTTCTTT,CASSQGNTEAFF
NA,TRBV7-9,NA,TRBJ2-1,TGTGCCAGCAGCTTAGACTATAGGAGTGAGCAGTTCTTC,CASSLDYRSEQFF
NA,TRBV19,NA,TRBJ1-5,TGTGCCAGTAGTTACACCTTACAGGGTCGGGGCAATCAGCCCCAGCATTTT,CASSYTLQGRGNQPQHF
NA,TRBV19,NA,TRBJ1-1,TGTGCCAGTACTATCTCTGGGGCGGGGGCCACTGAAGCTTTCTTT,CASTISGAGATEAFF
NA,TRBV5-1,TRBD2,TRBJ2-7,TGCGCCAGCAGCACGGCTAGCGGGGTTTCCTACGAGCAGTACTTC,CASSTASGVSYEQYF
NA,TRBV2,NA,TRBJ1-4,TGTGCCAGCAGTGAGACAGGAAGGGATGAAAAACTGTTTTTT,CASSETGRDEKLFF
NA,TRBV11-2,TRBD1,TRBJ1-6,TGTGCCAGCAGCTCGGGACAGGGTTGGAATTCACCCCTCCACTTT,CASSSGQGWNSPLHF
NA,TRBV29-1,NA,TRBJ1-2,TGCAGCGTTGCCGAGGCCTCCTCCTATGGCTACACCTTC,CSVAEASSYGYTF
NA,TRBV3-1/TRBV3-2,TRBD1,TRBJ1-1,TGTGCCAGCAGCCCCCTGAAGGGGACAGAGAACACTGAAGCTTTCTTT,CASSPLKGTENTEAFF
NA,TRBV9,NA,TRBJ2-3,TGTGCCAGCAGCCCAGCGGGCGGCAGCACAGATACGCAGTATTTT,CASSPAGGSTDTQYF
NA,TRBV3-1/TRBV3-2,TRBD2,TRBJ2-7,TGTGCCAGCAGCCAAGAGTGGGGTACTAGCGGATCCTACGAGCAGTACTTC,CASSQEWGTSGSYEQYF
NA,TRBV19,NA,TRBJ1-5,TGTGCCAGTAGAACAGGGAATCAGCCCCAGCATTTT,CASRTGNQPQHF
NA,TRBV9,TRBD2,TRBJ2-5,TGTGCCAGCAGCGTAACTAGCGGGAGGGGTCAAGAGACCCAGTACTTC,CASSVTSGRGQETQYF
NA,TRBV5-1,TRBD2,TRBJ2-1,TGCGCCAGCTCATTGTGGGGGGAGGGAAACAATGAGCAGTTCTTC,CASSLWGEGNNEQFF
NA,TRBV4-1,TRBD2,TRBJ2-1,TGCGCCAGCAGCCAAGAACTAGCGGCCTACAATGAGCAGTTCTTC,CASSQELAAYNEQFF
NA,TRBV3-1/TRBV3-2,TRBD2,TRBJ2-2,TGTGCCAGCAGGCCAAGATCAGACCTAGCGGGGGGAAGGACCGGGGAGCTGTTTTTT,CASRPRSDLAGGRTGELFF
few,TRBV30,NA,TRBJ1-1,TGTGCCTGGGGACGTCTGGAGGCTGAAGCTTTCTTT,CAWGRLEAEAFF
NA,TRBV4-1,TRBD2,TRBJ2-1,TGCGCCAGCAGCCAAGATGGACTAGCGGGAGGGGGTGAGCAGTTCTTC,CASSQDGLAGGGEQFF
NA,TRBV19,NA,TRBJ1-1,TGTGCCAGTAAGAAGGCAGGCCTGAACACTGAAGCTTTCTTT,CASKKAGLNTEAFF
once,TRBV7-3,NA,TRBJ2-7,TGTGCCAGCAGCTTAAACCAGGGCTACGAGCAGTACTTC,CASSLNQGYEQYF
NA,TRBV27,NA,TRBJ1-4,TGTGCCAGCAGTCCGTCGTGGGTAGGGGCAACTAATGAAAAACTGTTTTTT,CASSPSWVGATNEKLFF
NA,TRBV6-6,NA,TRBJ2-5,TGTGCCAGCAGGAGGACAGACCAAGAGACCCAGTACTTC,CASRRTDQETQYF
NA,TRBV5-1,TRBD1,TRBJ1-2,TGCGCCAGCAGCTCCGGGACAGGGGACTATGGCTACACCTTC,CASSSGTGDYGYTF
NA,TRBV2,TRBD1,TRBJ1-1,TGTGCCAGCAGTGATCAGGGGGCGGCCACTGAAGCTTTCTTT,CASSDQGAATEAFF
NA,TRBV18,NA,TRBJ1-5,TGTGCCAGCTCACCCTTGGGCGCCAATCAGCCCCAGCATTTT,CASSPLGANQPQHF
few,TRBV25-1,NA,TRBJ1-2,TGTGCCAGCAGTGAGGCGGGGGATAACTATGGCTACACCTTC,CASSEAGDNYGYTF
NA,TRBV6-5,NA,TRBJ1-3,TGTGCCAGCCAAATTGGAAACACCATATATTTT,CASQIGNTIYF
NA,TRBV10-2,TRBD2,TRBJ2-3,TGCGCCAGCAGTGAGGAGGGGCTAGCGGGAGTTTTAGATACGCAGTATTTT,CASSEEGLAGVLDTQYF
NA,TRBV5-1,NA,TRBJ2-1,TGCGCCAGCAGCTTGGAGGCGCGGGTGACCTACAATGAGCAGTTCTTC,CASSLEARVTYNEQFF
NA,TRBV10-3,NA,TRBJ2-1,TGTGCCATCAGCTCGGACACTTACAATGAGCAGTTCTTC,CAISSDTYNEQFF
NA,TRBV3-1/TRBV3-2,TRBD2,TRBJ2-1,TGTGCCAGCAGCCAAGGGCCTAGCGGGCGTGGTTTCTACAATGAGCAGTTCTTC,CASSQGPSGRGFYNEQFF
NA,TRBV27,NA,TRBJ2-1,TGTGCCAGCGCTGCTGAGCACAATGAGCAGTTCTTC,CASAAEHNEQFF
NA,TRBV9,NA,TRBJ1-1,TGTGCCAGCAGCGTAGAGGCAGGCCCGAACACTGAAGCTTTCTTT,CASSVEAGPNTEAFF
NA,TRBV3-1/TRBV3-2,NA,TRBJ1-2,TGTGCCAGCAGCCAATACAGGTCCTATGGCTACACCTTC,CASSQYRSYGYTF
NA,TRBV28,NA,TRBJ1-2,TGTGCCAGCAGTCCAGTTATCTATGGCTACACCTTC,CASSPVIYGYTF
NA,TRBV11-3,NA,TRBJ1-1,TGTGCCAGCAGCTTAGAAGGATCGGGTCGCACTGAAGCTTTCTTT,CASSLEGSGRTEAFF
NA,TRBV19,NA,TRBJ1-1,TGTGCCAGTAGTGACCCAGGTATGACCACTGAAGCTTTCTTT,CASSDPGMTTEAFF
NA,TRBV9,TRBD1,TRBJ1-5,TGTGCCAGCAGCCCGCCCGGTGGACAGGGGTCGGGTCAGCCCCAGCATTTT,CASSPPGGQGSGQPQHF
NA,TRBV6-1,TRBD1,TRBJ1-2,TGTGCCAGCAGTGACATAACCTGGACAGGGGGGGCTAAGGGTGGCTACACCTTC,CASSDITWTGGAKGGYTF
few,TRBV2,NA,TRBJ2-4,TGTGCCAGCAGTCTAGCCAAAAACATTCAGTACTTC,CASSLAKNIQYF
NA,TRBV25-1,TRBD1,TRBJ2-5,TGTGCCAGCAGTGACCTCTCGGACAGGGGTGTGGAGACCCAGTACTTC,CASSDLSDRGVETQYF